This TCR beta chain comes out of a study of control samples from healthy donors and cancer patients. From germline, CDR1 is ENHRY and CDR2 SYGVKD. The CDR3 consists of 16 residues. Trimming pared 4 bases from V and 6 bases from J, leaving 21 bases between. Here immunoSEQ multiplex PCR was the method, and the copy in TCRdb shows in-frame clones only, minus some. This sample has some 110,000 clones, with over 85% found just once. The sequencing input was blood. The origin of this receptor is a man aged 25-40 years in good health. This rearrangement joins TRBV10-3 to TRBJ1-2; D is unclear. CDR3 sequence (DNA): TGTGCCATCAGTGGTCGTGGCAGGAGGGCTGGCAATGGCTACACCTTC. Translating it yields CAISGRGRRAGNGYTF.